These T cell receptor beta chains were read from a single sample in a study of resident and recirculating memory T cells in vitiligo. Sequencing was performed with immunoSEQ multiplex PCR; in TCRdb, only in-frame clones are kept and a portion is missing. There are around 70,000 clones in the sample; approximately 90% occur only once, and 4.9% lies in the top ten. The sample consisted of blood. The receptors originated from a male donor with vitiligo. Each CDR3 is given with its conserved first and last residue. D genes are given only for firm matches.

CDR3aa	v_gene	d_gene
CASSSPGLAGGEQYF	TRBV5-1	TRBD2
CASSLGAGSAEKLFF	TRBV5-1	NA
CASSLPPQGETQYF	TRBV7-9	NA
CASSFSKLNTGELFF	TRBV28	NA
CASSPTKFRGEKLFF	TRBV4-3	NA
CASSPTGVRSSGNTIYF	TRBV7-7	TRBD1
CASSLDRGSNEQYF	TRBV2	TRBD1
CASSSFFQTEAFF	TRBV7-2	NA
CASSLKQSYEQYF	TRBV5-4	NA
CSAGTGALEAFF	TRBV29-1	TRBD1
CASSPGMAGPPQHF	TRBV19	NA
CASRRDIGYGYTF	TRBV2	NA
CASSPRTGGGSIEQYF	TRBV4-3	TRBD2
CASTSTLVWPGELFF	TRBV28	NA
CASSITGGSAYEQYF	TRBV19	TRBD1
CASSMGQGSYEQYF	TRBV19	TRBD1
CASSQEVTGTEAFF	TRBV4-3	NA
CASTKTGLYYEQYF	TRBV7-2	TRBD2
CASSEQGTDTQYF	TRBV6-1	NA
CASSLGAYRGDTQYF	TRBV11-2	NA
CASSLARSQLQETQYF	TRBV7-9	NA
CASSFGGDQPQHF	TRBV5-1	NA
CASSRRSRDTYYEQYF	TRBV11-2	NA
CASSMSGNTEAFF	TRBV19	NA
CASSYGGQGRNTEAFF	TRBV6-5	TRBD1
CASSDQRTGIYYGYTF	TRBV9	TRBD1
CASSVRLAGGRSSYNEQFF	TRBV9	TRBD2
CASSPPGHHYEQYF	TRBV9	NA
CASSRGQGDYEQCF	TRBV5-6	TRBD1
CASSFAGNTEAFF	TRBV28	NA
CASSLVGQMYSPLHF	TRBV5-1	NA
CASSVYTEAFF	TRBV7-9	NA
CARSVRRGGVTGELFF	TRBV19	TRBD2
CASSLGQGDNQPQHF	TRBV5-1	TRBD1
CASSPAGTSGVNEQFF	TRBV6-4	TRBD2
CASRHAILRDSSYEQYF	TRBV2	TRBD1
CASSLSPRGGSSYEQYF	TRBV27	TRBD2
CASSEARNPAGAGELFF	TRBV2	TRBD2
CASSQDQGVFDEQYF	TRBV4-2	TRBD1
CASSQRPGLHTQYF	TRBV4-3	NA
CASSPDRDSYNEQFF	TRBV7-3	TRBD1
CASSRQGRRDNEQFF	TRBV6-1	TRBD1
CASSGRDVVSVDTQYF	TRBV10-2	NA
CATEKNRVGGYTF	TRBV28	NA
CASSPAGGSPYNEQFF	TRBV18	NA
CASSPPGQPNEKLFF	TRBV18	TRBD1
CASSLEGEGGYTF	TRBV7-9	NA
CASSEPPGTSSHEQYF	TRBV6-1	TRBD2
CASSLKPFWGRGSGNTIYF	TRBV4-1	NA
CAISGDSSPLHF	TRBV10-3	TRBD1
CASSLTGSKLFF	TRBV5-6	TRBD1
CASSKVAGNNYGYTF	TRBV21-1	NA
CASSLGQGGGLSGYTF	TRBV19	TRBD1
CASSYRSEATNEKLFF	TRBV6-5	NA
CASSSAGGPEEQYF	TRBV27	TRBD2
CASRPRQGPSYEQYF	TRBV7-8	TRBD1
CASSLGPGGMDGYTF	TRBV7-9	TRBD1
CASSYPDRDRTEAFF	TRBV6-5	TRBD1
CASSAGQDTDTQYF	TRBV6-1	TRBD1